The 2 T cell receptor beta chains listed next were all sequenced from one sample in a study of OX40 agonist ivuxolimab in advanced cancers. The assay was immunoSEQ multiplex PCR, and TCRdb's table has in-frame clones only and misses some. The table has about 93,000 clones, roughly 94% seen once. This specimen consisted of CD4+ or CD8+ T cells sorted from blood, obtained in a trial of the OX40 agonist ivuxolimab. The receptors derive from an adult with an advanced solid tumor such as melanoma, head and neck, liver or kidney cancer.

CDR3 nucleotides: TGTGCCTGGTGGGGGGGTCTTGAGACCCAGTACTTC. Translating gives CAWWGGLETQYF. The rearrangement links TRBV30 to TRBJ2-5; 7 nucleotides align to TRBD2. After removal of 5 bases from V and 5 bases from J, the junction contained 5 bases not matched to a gene. From germline, CDR1 is GTSNPN and CDR2 SVGIG (reference sequence). The CDR3 consists of 12 residues. The complete variable domain, with remaining parts taken from reference TRBV30 and TRBJ2-5, reads SQTIHQWPATLVQPVGSPLSLECTVEGTSNPNLYWYRQAAGRGLQLLFYSVGIGQISSEVPQNLSASRPQDRQFILSSKKLLLSDSGFYLCAWWGGLETQYFGPGTRLLVL.

The V and J genes are TRBV30 and TRBJ2-7; TRBD1 might be the D (6 bases). This CDR3 has 14 residues. V gave up 2 bases and J gave up 5 bases, with 16 bases separating them. In germline, CDR1 is GTSNPN, CDR2 SVGIG (reference sequence). In DNA, the CDR3 is TGTGCCTGGAGTTTCACCGGGACATCCGACGAGCAGTACTTC. Translated: CAWSFTGTSDEQYF.